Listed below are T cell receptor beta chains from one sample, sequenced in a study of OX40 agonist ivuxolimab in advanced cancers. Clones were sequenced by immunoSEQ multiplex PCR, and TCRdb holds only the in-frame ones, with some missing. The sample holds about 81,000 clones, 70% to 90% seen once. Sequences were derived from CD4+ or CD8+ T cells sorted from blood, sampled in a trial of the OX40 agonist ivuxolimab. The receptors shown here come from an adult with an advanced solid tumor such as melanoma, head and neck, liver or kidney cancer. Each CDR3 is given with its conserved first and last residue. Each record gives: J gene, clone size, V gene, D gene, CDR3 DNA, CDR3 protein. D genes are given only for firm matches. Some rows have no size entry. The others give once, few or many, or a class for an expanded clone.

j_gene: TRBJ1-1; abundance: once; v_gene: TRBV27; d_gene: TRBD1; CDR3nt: TGTGCCAGCAGTGTCCGACAGGGGGCCAGCACTGAAGCTTTCTTT; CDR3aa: CASSVRQGASTEAFF
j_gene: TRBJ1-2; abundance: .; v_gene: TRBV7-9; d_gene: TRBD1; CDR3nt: TGTGCCAGCAGCTTCCAGGGGGTTGAATCCTATGGCTACACCTTC; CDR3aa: CASSFQGVESYGYTF
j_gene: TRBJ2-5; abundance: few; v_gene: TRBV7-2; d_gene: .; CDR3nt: TGTGCCAGCAGCTTGAGGTGGGGACCCCGCGGGGAGACCCAGTACTTC; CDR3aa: CASSLRWGPRGETQYF
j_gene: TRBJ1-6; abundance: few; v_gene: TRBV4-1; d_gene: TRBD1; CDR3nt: TGCGCCAGCAGCCACGACAGGGGCGTACCACCCCTCCACTTT; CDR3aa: CASSHDRGVPPLHF
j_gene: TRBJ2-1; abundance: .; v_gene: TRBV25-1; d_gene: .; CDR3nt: TGTGCCAGCAGCAATACGGACGTGCAGTTCTTC; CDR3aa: CASSNTDVQFF
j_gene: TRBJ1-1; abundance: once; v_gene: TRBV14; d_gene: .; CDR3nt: TGTGCCAGCAGCCAAGATCTGTTCGGACGGATGAACACTGAAGCTTTCTTT; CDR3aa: CASSQDLFGRMNTEAFF
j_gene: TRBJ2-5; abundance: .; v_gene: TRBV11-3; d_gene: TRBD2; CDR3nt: TGTGCCAGCAGCTCCGGGTCGGGAGGGAAAGAGACCCAGTACTTC; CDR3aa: CASSSGSGGKETQYF
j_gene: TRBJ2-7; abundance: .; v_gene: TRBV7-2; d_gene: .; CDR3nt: TGTGCCAGCACCCACGAGTTCGGGGTGCCGTACTTC; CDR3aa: CASTHEFGVPYF
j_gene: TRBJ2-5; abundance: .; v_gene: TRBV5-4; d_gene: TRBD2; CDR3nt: TGTGCCAGCAGCTTGATAGCGGGGGGCCAAGAGACCCAGTACTTC; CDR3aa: CASSLIAGGQETQYF
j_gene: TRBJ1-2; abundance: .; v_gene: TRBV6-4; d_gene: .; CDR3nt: TGTGCCAGCAGTGACAGATACTATGGCTACACCTTC; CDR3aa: CASSDRYYGYTF
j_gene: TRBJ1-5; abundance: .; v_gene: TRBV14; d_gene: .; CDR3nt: TGTGCCAGCAGCCGGTCGTTGGGTCAGCCCCAGCATTTT; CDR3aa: CASSRSLGQPQHF
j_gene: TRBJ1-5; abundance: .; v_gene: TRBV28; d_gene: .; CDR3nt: TGTGCCAGCAGCCTACGGCCTTATCAGCCCCAGCATTTT; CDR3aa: CASSLRPYQPQHF
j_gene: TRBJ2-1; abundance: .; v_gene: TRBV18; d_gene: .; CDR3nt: TGTGCCAGCTGCTGGCAGGGCAACAATGAGCAGTTCTTC; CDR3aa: CASCWQGNNEQFF
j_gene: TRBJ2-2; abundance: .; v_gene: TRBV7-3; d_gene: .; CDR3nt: TGTGCCAGCAGCCCTCAGGGGACACCGAACACCGGGGAGCTGTTTTTT; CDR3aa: CASSPQGTPNTGELFF
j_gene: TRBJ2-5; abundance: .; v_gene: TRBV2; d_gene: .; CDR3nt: TGTGCCAGCAGTGATCGAAGTTCCCAAGAGACCCAGTACTTC; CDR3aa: CASSDRSSQETQYF
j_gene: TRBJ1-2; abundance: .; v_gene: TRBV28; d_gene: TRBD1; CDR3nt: TGTGCCAGCAGTTTGACAGGGGGCGTTGGCTACACCTTC; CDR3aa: CASSLTGGVGYTF
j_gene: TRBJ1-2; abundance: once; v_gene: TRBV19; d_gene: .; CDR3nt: TGTGCCAGTAGTCCCTCGACAGCTAACTATGGCTACACCTTC; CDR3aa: CASSPSTANYGYTF
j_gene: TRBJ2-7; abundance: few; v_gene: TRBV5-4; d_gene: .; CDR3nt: TGTGCCAGCAGCTTGCGAGGCAGAAACTACGAGCAGTACTTC; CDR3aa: CASSLRGRNYEQYF
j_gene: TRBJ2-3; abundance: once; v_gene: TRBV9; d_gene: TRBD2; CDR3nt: TGTGCCAGCAGCGAGACACCGGGACTAGCAACAGATACGCAGTATTTT; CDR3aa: CASSETPGLATDTQYF
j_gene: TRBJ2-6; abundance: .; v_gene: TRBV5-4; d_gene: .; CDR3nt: TGTGCCAGCAGCCTAGGTTCCCCGGCCGGGGCCAACGTCCTGACTTTC; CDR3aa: CASSLGSPAGANVLTF
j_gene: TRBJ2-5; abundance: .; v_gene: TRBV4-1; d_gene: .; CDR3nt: TGCGCCAGCAGCCAAGGAACTAGGACGGAGACCCAGTACTTC; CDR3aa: CASSQGTRTETQYF
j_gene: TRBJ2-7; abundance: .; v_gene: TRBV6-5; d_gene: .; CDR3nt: TGTGCCAGCAGTTACTCGAGTGACAGAGTATACGAAGAGCAGTACTTC; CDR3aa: CASSYSSDRVYEEQYF
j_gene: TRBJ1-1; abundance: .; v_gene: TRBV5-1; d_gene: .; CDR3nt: TGCGCCAGCAGCCGAGGGGTTGCGAACACTGAAGCTTTCTTT; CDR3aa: CASSRGVANTEAFF
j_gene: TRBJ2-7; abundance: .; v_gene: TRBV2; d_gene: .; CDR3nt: TGTGCCAGCAGTCCGCACTACGAGCAGTACTTC; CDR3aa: CASSPHYEQYF
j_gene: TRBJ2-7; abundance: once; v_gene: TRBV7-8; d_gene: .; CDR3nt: TGTGCCAGCAGCCCCTATCTAGTGGGGGGTTACGAGCAGTACTTC; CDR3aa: CASSPYLVGGYEQYF
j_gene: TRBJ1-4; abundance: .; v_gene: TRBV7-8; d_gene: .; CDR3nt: TGTGCCAGCAGCTTATGGTGGGGGGTCTCTAATGAAAAACTGTTTTTT; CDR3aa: CASSLWWGVSNEKLFF
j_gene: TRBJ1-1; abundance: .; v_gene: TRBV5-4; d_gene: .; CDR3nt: TGTGCCAGCAGCTTGGACTTAGGGGTCACTGAAGCTTTCTTT; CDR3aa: CASSLDLGVTEAFF
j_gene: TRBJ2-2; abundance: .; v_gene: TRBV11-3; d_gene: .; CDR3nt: TGTGCCAGCAGCTTGCAGGGTTGGGCCGGGGAGCTGTTTTTT; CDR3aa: CASSLQGWAGELFF
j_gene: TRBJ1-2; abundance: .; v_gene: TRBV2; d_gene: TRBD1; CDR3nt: TGTGCCAGCAGCGATAAACAGGGGGCGTACTATGGCTACACCTTC; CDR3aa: CASSDKQGAYYGYTF
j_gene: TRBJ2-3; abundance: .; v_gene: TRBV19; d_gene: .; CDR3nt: TGTGCCAGTAGTATGGGAACCCTTAGCACAGATACGCAGTATTTT; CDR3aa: CASSMGTLSTDTQYF
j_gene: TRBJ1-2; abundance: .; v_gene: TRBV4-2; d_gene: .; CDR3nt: TGTGCCAGCAGCCCGAGAGGGGCCAACTATGGCTACACCTTC; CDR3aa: CASSPRGANYGYTF
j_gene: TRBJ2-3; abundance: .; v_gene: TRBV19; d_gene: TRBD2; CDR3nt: TGTGCCAGTAGTACCCCTCGCGGGGCCGTGGGGGGGGGCACAGATACGCAGTATTTT; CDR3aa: CASSTPRGAVGGGTDTQYF
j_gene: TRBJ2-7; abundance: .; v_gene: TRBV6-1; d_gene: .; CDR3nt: TGTGCCAGCAGTGTATCGTACAGCTCCTACGAGCAGTACTTC; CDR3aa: CASSVSYSSYEQYF
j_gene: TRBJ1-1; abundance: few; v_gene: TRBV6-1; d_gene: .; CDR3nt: TGTGCCAGCAGACCGACAGGTGAAGCTTTCTTT; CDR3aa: CASRPTGEAFF
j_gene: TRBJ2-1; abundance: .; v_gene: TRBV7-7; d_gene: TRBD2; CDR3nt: TGTGCCAGCAGCTACGGGGGGGATGAGCAGTTCTTC; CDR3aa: CASSYGGDEQFF
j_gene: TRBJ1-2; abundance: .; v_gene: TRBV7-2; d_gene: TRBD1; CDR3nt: TGTGCCAGCAGCTCACACAGGGGGCGCGGGGACTATGGCTACACCTTC; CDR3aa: CASSSHRGRGDYGYTF
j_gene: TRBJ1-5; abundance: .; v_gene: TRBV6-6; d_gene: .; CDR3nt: TGTGCCAGCAGTTACTCGCGGACAGAGCCCCAGCATTTT; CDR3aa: CASSYSRTEPQHF
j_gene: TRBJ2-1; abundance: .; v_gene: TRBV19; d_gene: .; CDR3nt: TGTGCCAGCCGAGGGGGGCCTTCCTACAATGAGCAGTTCTTC; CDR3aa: CASRGGPSYNEQFF
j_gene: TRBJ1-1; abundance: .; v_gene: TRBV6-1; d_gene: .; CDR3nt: TGTGCCAGCAGGTCAGCGAACACTGAAGCTTTCTTT; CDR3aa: CASRSANTEAFF
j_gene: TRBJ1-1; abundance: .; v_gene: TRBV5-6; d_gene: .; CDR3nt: TGTGCCAGCAGCTTCCAGTGGGGGAGGGCTGAAGCTTTCTTT; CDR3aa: CASSFQWGRAEAFF
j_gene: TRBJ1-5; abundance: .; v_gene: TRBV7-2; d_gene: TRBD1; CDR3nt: TGTGCCAGCAGGTCAGGGGGGACTCTTGGGTCCCAGCATTTT; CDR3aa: CASRSGGTLGSQHF
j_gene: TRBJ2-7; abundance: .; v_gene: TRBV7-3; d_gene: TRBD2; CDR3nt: TGTGCCAGCAGCACAAGCGGGGGCTACGAGCAGTACTTC; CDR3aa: CASSTSGGYEQYF
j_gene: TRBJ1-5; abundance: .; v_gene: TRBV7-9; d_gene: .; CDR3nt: TGTGCCAGCAGCTTAGGGGTGGGAATTTCCAATCAGCCCCAGCATTTT; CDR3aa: CASSLGVGISNQPQHF
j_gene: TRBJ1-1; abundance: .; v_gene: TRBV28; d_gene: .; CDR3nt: TGTGCCAGCAGTTCCTCAACAACCTTGAACACTGAAGCTTTCTTT; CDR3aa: CASSSSTTLNTEAFF
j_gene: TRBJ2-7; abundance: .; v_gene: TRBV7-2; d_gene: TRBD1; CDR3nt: TGTGCCAGCAGCCCGGGACAGGGCACCGAGCAGTACTTC; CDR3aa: CASSPGQGTEQYF